One sample yielded the 14 T cell receptor beta chains listed below, sequenced in a study of cytomegalovirus exposure and HLA in healthy donors. Some clones are missing from TCRdb's copy, which holds only in-frame ones; the method was immunoSEQ multiplex PCR. The sample lists under 250,000 clones; around 87% were seen once. The material sequenced was PBMCs. These receptor sequences come from a woman aged 18-29 years in good health and CMV-seropositive.

This chain connects TRBV6-1 to TRBJ2-7, with D maybe TRBD2 (6 bases). This CDR3 has 15 amino acids. Germline V gene sequence: CDR1 MNHNS, CDR2 SASEGT. V was shortened by 7 bases and J by 2 bases, with 18 bases between the two germline ends. DNA of the CDR3: TGTGCCAGCACCCAGGCACTAGCACGGACCTACGAGCAGTACTTC. It specifies CASTQALARTYEQYF.

V and J are TRBV2 and TRBJ1-5; 7 nucleotides agree with TRBD1. V lost 5 bases, J lost 7 bases, and 8 bases stayed unmatched. Germline CDR1 is SNHLY and CDR2 is FYNNEI. The CDR3 extends over 14 amino acids. The CDR3 DNA reads as TGTGCCAGCAGTAAACAGGGGCGAGGACAGCCCCAGCATTTT. Amino acid sequence: CASSKQGRGQPQHF.

The J gene is TRBJ2-1, the V gene TRBV9; TRBD2 matches 10 bases. V was clipped by 0 bases and J by 5 bases; unmatched bases: 8. This CDR3 comprises 17 residues. Germline CDR1 and CDR2: SGDLS and YYNGEE. CDR3 protein: CASSVDWLAGENNEQFF. The CDR3 bases are TGTGCCAGCAGCGTAGACTGGCTAGCGGGAGAAAACAATGAGCAGTTCTTC.

The V call is TRBV27, the J call TRBJ2-1, with TRBD1 matching 8 bases. The germline V gene encodes CDR1 MNHEY and CDR2 SMNVEV (reference sequence). V was clipped by 6 bases and J by 6 bases; unmatched bases: 13. CDR3 length: 16 amino acids. CDR3 sequence reads: CASSPTGDRPGNEQFF. The CDR3 nucleotides are TGTGCCAGCAGCCCAACCGGGGACAGGCCAGGCAATGAGCAGTTCTTC.

The chain combines TRBV27 with TRBJ2-7; maybe TRBD1 (5 bases). CDR1 is MNHEY, CDR2 SMNVEV, per germline (reference sequence). The CDR3 extends over 15 amino acids. The ends were cut back, 0 bases at V and 3 bases at J, with 12 bases in the middle. The CDR3 protein is CASSLSGWTNYEQYF. The CDR3 region has the DNA TGTGCCAGCAGTTTATCTGGATGGACAAACTACGAGCAGTACTTC.

The CDR3 bases are TGTGCCAGCAGCTCAGCACCGGGTACGAACACCGGGGAGCTGTTTTTT. This sequence encodes CASSSAPGTNTGELFF. This sequence joins TRBV11-3 and TRBJ2-2; D unresolved. Germline CDR1 SGHNT, CDR2 YENEEA. The CDR3 is 16 residues long. The ends were cut back, 4 bases at V and 0 bases at J, with 12 bases in the middle.

This clone came up a few times. V and J are TRBV30 and TRBJ2-7; TRBD1 matches 8 bases. Germline trimming cut 2 bases from V and 1 base from J; bases unmatched to any gene: 4. Germline V lookup: CDR1 GTSNPN, CDR2 SVGIG (reference sequence). CDR3 size: 14 residues. DNA for the CDR3: TGTGCCTGGAGTACCGGGACAGGATCCTACGAGCAGTACTTC. Its protein is CAWSTGTGSYEQYF.

The chain has TRBV5-1 and TRBJ1-2, with D possibly being TRBD1 (6 bases). V lost 0 bases and J 8 bases, leaving 14 bases between the germline ends. Per germline, CDR1 SGHRS and CDR2 YFSETQ. The CDR3 is 14 residues long. CDR3 sequence: CASSLEWAGDGYTF. The CDR3 nucleotides are TGCGCCAGCAGCTTGGAATGGGCAGGGGACGGCTACACCTTC. The full variable domain, with the rest looked up from reference TRBV5-1 and TRBJ1-2, is KAGVTQTPRYLIKTRGQQVTLSCSPISGHRSVSWYQQTPGQGLQFLFEYFSETQRNKGNFPGRFSGRQFSNSRSEMNVSTLELGDSALYLCASSLEWAGDGYTFGSGTRLTVV.

The chain carries TRBV7-9 and TRBJ1-5, with D tentatively TRBD1 (5 bases). Germline assignment: CDR1 SEHNR and CDR2 FQNEAQ (reference sequence). The CDR3 is made up of 17 amino acids. Trimming removed 3 bases from V and 1 base from J, with 16 bases in between. The CDR3 is CASSFWDGGGSNQPQHF. CDR3 nucleotides: TGTGCCAGCAGCTTTTGGGACGGCGGGGGAAGCAATCAGCCCCAGCATTTT.

The J gene is TRBJ2-1, the V gene TRBV27; 7 nucleotides match TRBD2. The J segment lost 2 bases and the V segment lost 3 bases, leaving 4 bases of the junction unmatched. This CDR3 is built from 15 residues. The germline V gene has CDR1 MNHEY and CDR2 SMNVEV (reference sequence). The CDR3 bases are TGTGCCAGCAGTTTCGGGCGGGGGACCTACAATGAGCAGTTCTTC. It translates to CASSFGRGTYNEQFF.

CDR3: CASSYSGQGGYEQFF. The CDR3 DNA is TGTGCCAGCAGTTACTCAGGTCAAGGCGGCTATGAGCAGTTCTTC. The chain combines TRBV6-5 with TRBJ2-1; D gene uncertain. This CDR3 contains 15 residues. Germline CDR1 and CDR2: MNHEY and SVGAGI. Deletions cut 0 bases from V and 8 bases from J, with 14 bases between.

This clone was recorded once. The rearrangement uses TRBV10-3 and TRBJ2-7; 8 bases match TRBD2. The germline gives CDR1 ENHRY, CDR2 SYGVKD. This CDR3 comprises 15 residues. V was pared by 4 bases and J by 6 bases, with 11 bases of the junction left unmatched. This CDR3 reads CAISVEGSGTGEQYF. In DNA, the CDR3 is TGTGCCATCAGTGTCGAGGGTAGCGGGACCGGCGAGCAGTACTTC.

The CDR3 coding sequence is TGTGCCAGTAGTATAACCCCCCTAGAAGTTTATAGCAATCAGCCCCAGCATTTT. Residues: CASSITPLEVYSNQPQHF. This rearrangement joins TRBV19 to TRBJ1-5, with D hard to call. Germline-derived CDR1 and CDR2 are LNHDA and SQIVND (reference sequence). The CDR3 consists of 18 residues. Between the trimmed V and J ends, which lost 2 bases and 0 bases, there was a span of 17 bases.

The chain couples TRBV30 to TRBJ1-5; D remains unclear. The germline CDR1 and CDR2 sequences are GTSNPN and SVGIG (reference sequence). V was shortened by 1 base and J by 1 base, with 8 bases between the two germline ends. CDR3 length: 14 amino acids. In DNA, the CDR3 is TGTGCCTGGAGTGCTGACGGGAGCAATCAGCCCCAGCATTTT. Amino acids: CAWSADGSNQPQHF.